This is a list of T cell receptor beta chains from one sample in a study of T-cell memory formation after mild COVID-19. One entry per CDR3 protein results from TCRdb running MiXCR on the 5' RACE reads. The table has hundreds of thousands of distinct CDR3 sequences, 20% to 30% seen once; the top ten hold less than 15%. The source material was PBMCs or a T cell subset sorted from them (not recorded which). All receptors derive from an adult woman who had mild COVID-19 (a few samples of this study predate the infection). Cell type and time point are not known. Each CDR3 is given with its conserved first and last residue. Fields, in order: clone size, D gene, J gene, V gene, CDR3 protein, CDR3 DNA. D genes are given only for firm matches. Clone size is given for some rows only: seen once, a few or many times, or a class if the clone is expanded.

clone_size: -
d_call: -
j_call: TRBJ1-1
v_call: TRBV20-1
cdr3_aa: CSASRSGSDTEAFF
cdr3_nt: TGCAGTGCTAGTAGGTCAGGGTCTGACACTGAAGCTTTCTTT

clone_size: few
d_call: -
j_call: TRBJ2-7
v_call: TRBV12-3/TRBV12-4
cdr3_aa: CASTGQWPYEQYF
cdr3_nt: TGTGCCAGCACCGGCCAGTGGCCCTACGAGCAGTACTTC

clone_size: -
d_call: TRBD1
j_call: TRBJ2-7
v_call: TRBV15
cdr3_aa: CATSRDPPTGSYEQYF
cdr3_nt: TGTGCCACCAGCAGAGACCCTCCGACAGGGTCCTACGAGCAGTACTTC

clone_size: -
d_call: TRBD1
j_call: TRBJ2-7
v_call: TRBV12-3/TRBV12-4
cdr3_aa: CASSLGDRTYEQYF
cdr3_nt: TGTGCCAGCAGTTTGGGGGACAGAACCTACGAGCAGTACTTC

clone_size: few
d_call: -
j_call: TRBJ2-7
v_call: TRBV7-9
cdr3_aa: CASSDGSSYEQYF
cdr3_nt: TGTGCCAGCAGCGACGGGAGTTCGTACGAGCAGTACTTC

clone_size: few
d_call: TRBD1
j_call: TRBJ1-5
v_call: TRBV18
cdr3_aa: CASSPPERGLFAPQHF
cdr3_nt: TGTGCCAGCTCACCACCAGAGAGGGGGCTGTTCGCGCCCCAGCATTTT

clone_size: -
d_call: -
j_call: TRBJ2-7
v_call: TRBV1
cdr3_aa: CTSSETTYEQYF
cdr3_nt: TGCACCAGCAGCGAGACCACCTACGAGCAGTACTTC

clone_size: -
d_call: -
j_call: TRBJ1-5
v_call: TRBV7-6
cdr3_aa: CASSLEGGHF
cdr3_nt: TGTGCCAGCAGCTTAGAGGGGGGGCATTTT

clone_size: -
d_call: -
j_call: TRBJ2-1
v_call: TRBV3-1
cdr3_aa: CASSQGGGGFNEQFF
cdr3_nt: TGTGCCAGCAGCCAAGGGGGCGGGGGCTTCAATGAGCAGTTCTTC

clone_size: -
d_call: TRBD1
j_call: TRBJ2-1
v_call: TRBV5-1
cdr3_aa: CASSWDRPFQQFF
cdr3_nt: TGCGCCAGCAGCTGGGACAGGCCCTTTCAGCAGTTCTTC

clone_size: -
d_call: -
j_call: TRBJ2-2
v_call: TRBV5-1
cdr3_aa: CASSLDTPNTGELFF
cdr3_nt: TGCGCCAGCAGCCTGGACACTCCGAACACCGGGGAGCTGTTTTTT

clone_size: -
d_call: -
j_call: TRBJ2-7
v_call: TRBV6-2/TRBV6-3
cdr3_aa: CASSRLVYEQYF
cdr3_nt: TGTGCCAGCAGCAGACTAGTGTACGAGCAGTACTTC

clone_size: -
d_call: TRBD1
j_call: TRBJ1-1
v_call: TRBV3-1
cdr3_aa: CASSRATGGQTEAFF
cdr3_nt: TGTGCCAGCAGCCGAGCAACAGGGGGCCAGACTGAAGCTTTCTTT

clone_size: -
d_call: TRBD2
j_call: TRBJ2-1
v_call: TRBV25-1
cdr3_aa: CASSAPGLAGRNEQFF
cdr3_nt: TGTGCCAGCAGTGCACCGGGACTAGCGGGACGAAATGAGCAGTTCTTC

clone_size: -
d_call: -
j_call: TRBJ2-1
v_call: TRBV20-1
cdr3_aa: CSARLVYNEQFF
cdr3_nt: TGCAGTGCTAGATTAGTCTACAATGAGCAGTTCTTC

clone_size: -
d_call: TRBD1
j_call: TRBJ2-7
v_call: TRBV7-6
cdr3_aa: CASSRDRGLNSEQYF
cdr3_nt: TGTGCCAGCAGCCGGGACAGGGGGCTTAATAGCGAGCAGTACTTC

clone_size: -
d_call: -
j_call: TRBJ1-1
v_call: TRBV20-1
cdr3_aa: CSGPDGSNTEAFF
cdr3_nt: TGCAGTGGCCCTGACGGCTCGAACACTGAAGCTTTCTTT

clone_size: -
d_call: -
j_call: TRBJ2-5
v_call: TRBV4-2
cdr3_aa: CASSQEAGLGETQYF
cdr3_nt: TGTGCCAGCAGCCAAGAAGCCGGACTGGGTGAGACCCAGTACTTC

clone_size: few
d_call: TRBD2
j_call: TRBJ2-3
v_call: TRBV12-3/TRBV12-4
cdr3_aa: CASKERGGRDTQYF
cdr3_nt: TGTGCCAGCAAAGAGCGGGGGGGCCGAGATACGCAGTATTTT

clone_size: -
d_call: -
j_call: TRBJ2-7
v_call: TRBV5-1
cdr3_aa: CASSLGLAHAYEQYF
cdr3_nt: TGCGCCAGCAGCTTGGGATTAGCGCACGCCTACGAGCAGTACTTC

clone_size: -
d_call: -
j_call: TRBJ2-1
v_call: TRBV12-3/TRBV12-4
cdr3_aa: CASQTPGSGEQFF
cdr3_nt: TGTGCCAGCCAAACCCCGGGCTCCGGCGAGCAGTTCTTC

clone_size: few
d_call: -
j_call: TRBJ1-1
v_call: TRBV6-5
cdr3_aa: CASSKYQGSNTEAFF
cdr3_nt: TGTGCCAGCAGTAAATACCAGGGGTCGAACACTGAAGCTTTCTTT

clone_size: -
d_call: -
j_call: TRBJ1-3
v_call: TRBV6-1
cdr3_aa: CASSGQHSGNTIYF
cdr3_nt: TGTGCCAGCAGTGGACAGCACTCTGGAAACACCATATATTTT

clone_size: -
d_call: TRBD2
j_call: TRBJ2-3
v_call: TRBV7-9
cdr3_aa: CASSVGTSGASTDTQYF
cdr3_nt: TGTGCCAGCAGCGTAGGGACTAGCGGAGCTAGCACAGATACGCAGTATTTT

clone_size: -
d_call: -
j_call: TRBJ2-7
v_call: TRBV6-2/TRBV6-3
cdr3_aa: CASKNQGLGSYEQYF
cdr3_nt: TGTGCCAGCAAGAATCAGGGTTTGGGCTCCTACGAGCAGTACTTC

clone_size: many
d_call: -
j_call: TRBJ2-5
v_call: TRBV24-1
cdr3_aa: CATSERTAPQETQYF
cdr3_nt: TGTGCCACCAGTGAGCGGACAGCCCCGCAAGAGACCCAGTACTTC

clone_size: -
d_call: TRBD2
j_call: TRBJ2-1
v_call: TRBV20-1
cdr3_aa: CSARVTSGRASSLTYNEQFF
cdr3_nt: TGCAGTGCTAGAGTGACTAGCGGGAGGGCCAGTTCATTGACCTACAATGAGCAGTTCTTC

clone_size: -
d_call: TRBD1
j_call: TRBJ1-5
v_call: TRBV4-1
cdr3_aa: CASSHEPGQWHQPQHF
cdr3_nt: TGCGCCAGCAGCCATGAACCGGGACAGTGGCATCAGCCCCAGCATTTT

clone_size: -
d_call: -
j_call: TRBJ2-5
v_call: TRBV20-1
cdr3_aa: CSARDPGVETQYF
cdr3_nt: TGCAGTGCTAGAGACCCAGGGGTAGAGACCCAGTACTTC

clone_size: -
d_call: -
j_call: TRBJ2-1
v_call: TRBV7-2
cdr3_aa: CASSLRWGNEQFF
cdr3_nt: TGTGCCAGCAGCTTACGGTGGGGCAATGAGCAGTTCTTC

clone_size: -
d_call: -
j_call: TRBJ1-5
v_call: TRBV7-9
cdr3_aa: CASSLDTHSNQPQHF
cdr3_nt: TGTGCCAGCAGTCTGGACACCCATAGCAATCAGCCCCAGCATTTT

clone_size: -
d_call: TRBD2
j_call: TRBJ2-5
v_call: TRBV29-1
cdr3_aa: CSVGDFWRGATIQETQYF
cdr3_nt: TGCAGCGTCGGGGACTTCTGGCGGGGGGCGACGATCCAAGAGACCCAGTACTTC

clone_size: -
d_call: TRBD2
j_call: TRBJ2-1
v_call: TRBV6-2/TRBV6-3
cdr3_aa: CASSYPSGSSYNEQFF
cdr3_nt: TGTGCCAGCAGTTACCCTAGCGGAAGCTCCTACAATGAGCAGTTCTTC

clone_size: -
d_call: -
j_call: TRBJ2-2
v_call: TRBV9
cdr3_aa: CASRRTLNTGELFF
cdr3_nt: TGTGCCAGCAGGAGAACTCTTAACACCGGGGAGCTGTTTTTT

clone_size: -
d_call: -
j_call: TRBJ2-3
v_call: TRBV2
cdr3_aa: CARSRGVGDTQYF
cdr3_nt: TGTGCCAGGTCTAGGGGGGTTGGGGATACGCAGTATTTT

clone_size: -
d_call: TRBD2
j_call: TRBJ2-5
v_call: TRBV7-2
cdr3_aa: CASSLHSGRVKETQYF
cdr3_nt: TGTGCCAGCAGCTTACATAGCGGGAGGGTCAAAGAGACCCAGTACTTC

clone_size: -
d_call: -
j_call: TRBJ1-1
v_call: TRBV6-5
cdr3_aa: CASSYDLTGREAFF
cdr3_nt: TGTGCCAGCAGTTACGATTTGACGGGGAGGGAAGCTTTCTTT

clone_size: -
d_call: -
j_call: TRBJ1-3
v_call: TRBV4-1
cdr3_aa: CASSQDTGQFSGNTIYF
cdr3_nt: TGCGCCAGCAGCCAAGATACGGGTCAGTTCTCTGGAAACACCATATATTTT

clone_size: -
d_call: -
j_call: TRBJ1-5
v_call: TRBV6-1
cdr3_aa: CASREARGGPGNQPQHF
cdr3_nt: TGTGCCAGCCGGGAAGCCCGTGGGGGGCCGGGCAATCAGCCCCAGCATTTT

clone_size: -
d_call: -
j_call: TRBJ2-3
v_call: TRBV7-9
cdr3_aa: CASSSARTVTQYF
cdr3_nt: TGTGCCAGCAGCTCAGCCAGGACAGTTACGCAGTATTTT

clone_size: few
d_call: TRBD2
j_call: TRBJ2-3
v_call: TRBV15
cdr3_aa: CATSRPGLAGPTDTQYF
cdr3_nt: TGTGCCACCAGCAGACCGGGACTAGCGGGACCGACAGATACGCAGTATTTT

clone_size: -
d_call: TRBD2
j_call: TRBJ2-5
v_call: TRBV2
cdr3_aa: CASSLPSTSGGETQYF
cdr3_nt: TGTGCCAGCAGCCTGCCCTCGACTAGCGGGGGAGAGACCCAGTACTTC

clone_size: few
d_call: -
j_call: TRBJ2-7
v_call: TRBV29-1
cdr3_aa: CSVVGAISTTYEQYF
cdr3_nt: TGCAGCGTTGTCGGGGCTATCTCAACTACCTACGAGCAGTACTTC

clone_size: few
d_call: -
j_call: TRBJ2-7
v_call: TRBV7-8
cdr3_aa: CASSFDRFYYEQYF
cdr3_nt: TGTGCCAGCAGCTTCGACAGGTTCTACTACGAGCAGTACTTC

clone_size: -
d_call: -
j_call: TRBJ1-2
v_call: TRBV27
cdr3_aa: CASSFGINYGYTF
cdr3_nt: TGTGCCAGCAGTTTTGGGATTAACTATGGCTACACCTTC

clone_size: few
d_call: -
j_call: TRBJ1-2
v_call: TRBV4-1
cdr3_aa: CASSQVGSPNYGYTF
cdr3_nt: TGCGCCAGCAGCCAAGTGGGCTCACCTAACTATGGCTACACCTTC

clone_size: -
d_call: -
j_call: TRBJ2-1
v_call: TRBV24-1
cdr3_aa: CATSDWSSSYNEQFF
cdr3_nt: TGTGCCACCAGTGATTGGTCAAGCTCCTACAATGAGCAGTTCTTC

clone_size: once
d_call: -
j_call: TRBJ1-1
v_call: TRBV12-3/TRBV12-4
cdr3_aa: CASSLKERHTEAFF
cdr3_nt: TGTGCCAGCAGTTTAAAGGAGAGGCACACTGAAGCTTTCTTT

clone_size: -
d_call: TRBD1
j_call: TRBJ1-3
v_call: TRBV12-3/TRBV12-4
cdr3_aa: CASSPDRAHTIYF
cdr3_nt: TGTGCCAGCAGTCCCGACAGGGCACACACCATATATTTT

clone_size: few
d_call: -
j_call: TRBJ2-1
v_call: TRBV7-2
cdr3_aa: CASSLAADHYNEQFF
cdr3_nt: TGTGCCAGCAGCTTAGCTGCAGACCACTACAATGAGCAGTTCTTC

clone_size: few
d_call: TRBD2
j_call: TRBJ2-7
v_call: TRBV5-5
cdr3_aa: CASSQITSDYEQYF
cdr3_nt: TGTGCCAGCAGCCAAATTACTAGCGACTACGAGCAGTACTTC

clone_size: few
d_call: -
j_call: TRBJ1-5
v_call: TRBV6-5
cdr3_aa: CASGGGGSGNQPQHF
cdr3_nt: TGTGCCAGCGGAGGGGGAGGGTCGGGCAATCAGCCCCAGCATTTT

clone_size: -
d_call: TRBD1
j_call: TRBJ2-1
v_call: TRBV11-2
cdr3_aa: CASSADRGKRNEQFF
cdr3_nt: TGTGCCAGCAGCGCGGACAGGGGGAAGAGGAATGAGCAGTTCTTC

clone_size: few
d_call: TRBD2
j_call: TRBJ2-7
v_call: TRBV6-2/TRBV6-3
cdr3_aa: CASSTLGTSGRKSHEQYF
cdr3_nt: TGTGCCAGCAGTACTCTCGGGACTAGCGGGAGAAAGTCCCACGAGCAGTACTTC

clone_size: few
d_call: TRBD2
j_call: TRBJ2-7
v_call: TRBV6-5
cdr3_aa: CASSYSAGELTGYEQYF
cdr3_nt: TGTGCCAGCAGTTACTCTGCGGGGGAGCTGACTGGCTACGAGCAGTACTTC

clone_size: -
d_call: -
j_call: TRBJ1-1
v_call: TRBV6-5
cdr3_aa: CASSYSGRGPLNTEAFF
cdr3_nt: TGTGCCAGCAGTTACTCGGGGCGGGGGCCCTTAAACACTGAAGCTTTCTTT

clone_size: -
d_call: TRBD1
j_call: TRBJ1-2
v_call: TRBV7-8
cdr3_aa: CASSGPRTGSNYGHTF
cdr3_nt: TGTGCCAGCAGCGGACCGCGGACAGGGTCGAACTATGGCCACACCTTC

clone_size: -
d_call: -
j_call: TRBJ1-1
v_call: TRBV7-9
cdr3_aa: CASSLGGSDGTEAFF
cdr3_nt: TGTGCCAGCAGCTTAGGAGGGTCGGACGGCACTGAAGCTTTCTTT

clone_size: -
d_call: TRBD2
j_call: TRBJ2-1
v_call: TRBV5-1
cdr3_aa: CASSLGLAGVDEQFF
cdr3_nt: TGCGCCAGCAGCCTCGGACTAGCGGGGGTGGATGAGCAGTTCTTC

clone_size: few
d_call: -
j_call: TRBJ2-1
v_call: TRBV19
cdr3_aa: CASSPGALYNEQFF
cdr3_nt: TGTGCCAGTAGTCCTGGGGCTCTTTACAATGAGCAGTTCTTC